The 13 T cell receptor beta chains reported below all come from one sample, sequenced in a study of T cell repertoires in cytomegalovirus infection. TCRdb independently ran MiXCR on the reads; one entry per CDR3 protein. The table has approximately 320,000 distinct CDR3 sequences, more than 8% seen once. Specimen: PBMCs. The source of these receptors is a human donor in good health (CMV status not recorded). Some clones in this sample may be carry-over from other donors' samples.

This chain uses TRBV19 with TRBJ2-5; 11 bases map to TRBD1. The CDR3 loop spans 15 amino acids. V lost 5 bases, J lost 4 bases, and 6 bases stayed unmatched. Germline loops: CDR1 LNHDA, CDR2 SQIVND (reference sequence). The CDR3 DNA follows: TGTGCCAGTAGTTCAGGGACAGGGGGTTTAGAGACCCAGTACTTC. As protein: CASSSGTGGLETQYF.

The rearrangement joins TRBV9 to TRBJ2-2, with TRBD2 identical over 10 bases. Germline assignment: CDR1 SGDLS and CDR2 YYNGEE. This CDR3 has 16 amino acids. J was trimmed by 0 bases and V by 4 bases; bases with no gene match: 3. The CDR3 region has the DNA TGTGCCAGCAGCATTACTAGCGGGGCGAACACCGGGGAGCTGTTTTTT. Translation: CASSITSGANTGELFF.

This clonotype was detected ten times or more. The chain carries TRBV28 and TRBJ2-7; D not resolved. This CDR3 has 16 amino acids. V lost 5 bases and J lost 3, with 20 bases in between. Germline CDR1 and CDR2: MDHEN and SYDVKM. Written as DNA, the CDR3 is TGTGCCAGCAGTCCCTCCCATTCGTTGAGGAGCTACGAGCAGTACTTC. Translating gives CASSPSHSLRSYEQYF.

This clonotype has at least ten counts. This sequence joins TRBV11-2 and TRBJ2-3; 9 bases align to TRBD2. CDR1 is SGHAT and CDR2 is FQNNGV in the germline V gene. J lost 0 bases, V lost 1 base, and 2 bases had no gene match. The CDR3 runs 16 residues. CDR3 DNA sequence: TGTGCCAGCAGCTTAGTAGCGGGGGTTAGCACAGATACGCAGTATTTT. This sequence encodes CASSLVAGVSTDTQYF.

This clonotype was picked up many times. The rearrangement joins TRBV7-8 to TRBJ2-2; maybe TRBD1 (5 bases). The CDR3 covers 14 residues. Germline V gene data show CDR1 as SGHVS and CDR2 as FQNEAQ. Trimming stripped 1 base from V and 6 bases from J, with 9 bases between. As DNA, the CDR3 is TGTGCCAGCAGCTTAGTAGGACAACCCGGGGAGCTGTTTTTT. Translating it yields CASSLVGQPGELFF.

Ten or more counts support this clonotype. This chain links TRBV28 with TRBJ1-1; weak D call: TRBD1 (6 bases). The germline V and J ends were trimmed by 4 bases and 10 bases, with 16 bases remaining between them. The CDR3 is 13 residues long. Germline V CDR1 and CDR2: MDHEN, SYDVKM. CDR3 DNA sequence: TGTGCCAGCAGTTGGGGACAAAAATTGGGAGCTTTCTTT. Protein: CASSWGQKLGAFF.

The V and J genes are TRBV6-8 and TRBJ2-7, with TRBD1 identical over 9 bases. Germline V lookup: CDR1 MNHGY, CDR2 SAAAGT. Losses at the gene ends were 1 base for V and 5 bases for J; bases not matched to a gene: 9. This CDR3 is built from 16 residues. The CDR3 spells CASSYFSGTGYHEQYF. As DNA, the CDR3 is TGTGCCAGCAGTTACTTTTCCGGGACAGGGTACCACGAGCAGTACTTC.

The chain carries TRBV6-5 and TRBJ2-1, with TRBD2 matching over 13 bases. Per the germline V gene, CDR1 is MNHEY and CDR2 is SVGAGI. The V and J ends lost 4 bases and 9 bases, in that order; junction bases with no gene match: 6. The CDR3 extends over 15 amino acids. The CDR3 is CASSFTSGGAVEQFF. The CDR3, as DNA: TGTGCCAGCAGTTTCACTAGCGGGGGGGCGGTTGAGCAGTTCTTC.

In its sample, this clonotype was seen a few times. This sequence joins TRBV7-6 and TRBJ2-1; 9 bases fit TRBD2. J was trimmed by 9 bases and V by 0 bases; bases with no gene match: 6. Germline lookup yields CDR1 SGHVS and CDR2 FNYEAQ. The length of the CDR3 is 15 residues. CDR3 coding DNA: TGTGCCAGCAGCTTAGCGCGGGGGGGGATCAGTGAGCAGTTCTTC. It encodes CASSLARGGISEQFF.

This clonotype was seen ten or more times. The chain uses TRBV4-1 and TRBJ2-7; D remains ambiguous. From germline, CDR1 is MGHRA and CDR2 YSYEKL. Trimming shortened V by 2 bases and J by 6 bases, and 14 bases separated the two germline ends. This CDR3 contains 14 residues. The CDR3 spells CASSQPLSPGEQYF. The CDR3 nucleotides read TGCGCCAGCAGCCAACCCCTAAGCCCTGGCGAGCAGTACTTC.

V is TRBV6-5 and J is TRBJ2-7; D is unresolved. The ends were cut back, 6 bases at V and 7 bases at J, with 10 bases in the middle. The CDR3 totals 11 residues. Germline-derived CDR1 and CDR2 are MNHEY and SVGAGI. In nucleotides, the CDR3 is TGTGCCAGCAGAAGACGAGAGGAGCAGTACTTC. Residues: CASRRREEQYF.

The chain carries TRBV6-1 and TRBJ1-4, with D unclear. The CDR3 has 12 residues. The V gene lost 2 bases and the J gene lost 5 bases, with 3 bases spanning the gap. CDR1 is MNHNS and CDR2 is SASEGT in the germline V gene. This CDR3 is CASSEWNEKLFF. The CDR3 nucleotides read TGTGCCAGCAGTGAATGGAATGAAAAACTGTTTTTT.

In this sample, this clonotype turned up a few times. The V and J genes are TRBV4-2 and TRBJ2-7, with 12 bases fitting TRBD1. The CDR3 has 17 amino acids. The junction had 12 bases not matched to a gene; V was cut back by 3 bases and J by 6 bases. CDR1 LGHNA and CDR2 YNFKEQ come from the germline V gene. The CDR3, as DNA: TGTGCCAGCAGCCACCCCTGGTCCGGGACAGGGGGCGGCGAGCAGTACTTC. Encoded protein: CASSHPWSGTGGGEQYF.